Included here is one TCR beta chain sequence, with context. Its specificity is unknown. A library of TCRbeta sequences, prepared with unique molecular identifiers, was generated. MiXCR, applied by TCRdb to the PCR reads, yields one record per CDR3 protein. Among 530,000 or so distinct CDR3 sequences listed, 25% to 30% were seen once. This entry comes from a study of T-cell reconstitution after alpha-beta-depleted transplantation in children. Overall study findings and caveats: Certain patients had high TCRbeta diversity at day 60, and it came from recipient T cells and thymic progenitors that survived. Counts and diversity of T cells one year after transplant came mostly from newly produced T cells. Reports say that about two months after transplant, the alpha-beta T cells came out of several hundred graft clones that had expanded.

In germline, CDR1 is MNHEY, CDR2 SMNVEV (reference sequence). V lost 2 bases, J lost 5 bases, and 12 bases stayed unmatched. The CDR3 loop spans 17 amino acids. This TCR was sampled from a boy less than two years old with Wiskott-Aldrich syndrome, due to receive a stem cell transplant. The sequenced sample was PBMCs, obtained before TCRalphabeta/CD19-depleted stem cell transplant. The genes are TRBV27 and TRBJ2-7; 10 positions agree with TRBD2. CDR3 residues: CASSLRGRVAGGHEQYF. For the CDR3, the DNA is TGTGCCAGCAGTTTAAGGGGTCGGGTAGCGGGAGGCCACGAGCAGTACTTC.